A selection of T cell receptor beta chains follows, all from one sample in a study of identifying expanded T cells in peripheral blood. The assay was immunoSEQ multiplex PCR, and TCRdb's table has in-frame clones only and misses some. The table records under 150,000 clones, 70% to 90% of them present only once. Specimen: blood. These TCRs come from a person aged 18 to 69 in good health. CDR3s include the opening cysteine and the closing phenylalanine or tryptophan. The D gene is left open where the match is weak. Only some rows state a clone size, as once, few, many or a class for expanded clones.

CDR3 protein: CASSANREDRDGYTF; CDR3 DNA: TGTGCCAGCAGCGCCAACAGGGAGGACAGAGATGGCTACACCTTC; J gene: TRBJ1-2; V gene: TRBV5-4; clone size: -; D gene: -
CDR3 protein: CASSSTGGIYSRDGYTF; CDR3 DNA: TGTGCCAGCAGCTCGACAGGGGGCATATACTCGAGGGATGGCTACACCTTC; J gene: TRBJ1-2; V gene: TRBV7-2; clone size: -; D gene: TRBD1
CDR3 protein: CASSGGDQETQYF; CDR3 DNA: TGTGCCAGTAGTGGGGGGGACCAAGAGACCCAGTACTTC; J gene: TRBJ2-5; V gene: TRBV19; clone size: -; D gene: TRBD2
CDR3 protein: CATSRGGGTFDNEQFF; CDR3 DNA: TGTGCCACCAGCAGAGGGGGGGGGACTTTTGACAATGAGCAGTTCTTC; J gene: TRBJ2-1; V gene: TRBV15; clone size: once; D gene: TRBD2
CDR3 protein: CASTREVEGTYEQYF; CDR3 DNA: TGTGCCAGCACCAGGGAAGTCGAAGGGACCTACGAGCAGTACTTC; J gene: TRBJ2-7; V gene: TRBV6-1; clone size: -; D gene: -
CDR3 protein: CASSPQGQLGQPQHF; CDR3 DNA: TGTGCCAGTAGTCCTCAAGGACAATTGGGACAGCCCCAGCATTTT; J gene: TRBJ1-5; V gene: TRBV19; clone size: -; D gene: -
CDR3 protein: CASRWRLAGEETQYF; CDR3 DNA: TGTGCCAGCAGATGGAGACTAGCGGGAGAGGAGACCCAGTACTTC; J gene: TRBJ2-5; V gene: TRBV6-6; clone size: -; D gene: TRBD2
CDR3 protein: CASSYRGTSDQTQYF; CDR3 DNA: TGTGCCAGCAGTTACCGCGGGACTAGCGATCAGACCCAGTACTTC; J gene: TRBJ2-5; V gene: TRBV6-5; clone size: -; D gene: TRBD2
CDR3 protein: CASSLGGPSSYEQYF; CDR3 DNA: TGCGCCAGCAGCTTAGGCGGGCCGAGCTCCTACGAGCAGTACTTC; J gene: TRBJ2-7; V gene: TRBV5-1; clone size: -; D gene: -
CDR3 protein: CASSQEGRASAGELFF; CDR3 DNA: TGCGCCAGCAGCCAAGAAGGGCGGGCATCGGCCGGGGAGCTGTTTTTT; J gene: TRBJ2-2; V gene: TRBV4-1; clone size: -; D gene: -
CDR3 protein: CASSVGLANSRNEQFF; CDR3 DNA: TGTGCCAGCAGCGTAGGACTAGCGAATAGTAGGAATGAGCAGTTCTTC; J gene: TRBJ2-1; V gene: TRBV9; clone size: few; D gene: TRBD2
CDR3 protein: CASSSQGQGASNSPLHF; CDR3 DNA: TGTGCCAGCAGCTCCCAGGGACAGGGGGCGAGTAATTCACCCCTCCACTTT; J gene: TRBJ1-6; V gene: TRBV7-8; clone size: -; D gene: TRBD1
CDR3 protein: CASAGGAGTDTQYF; CDR3 DNA: TGTGCCAGCGCCGGGGGGGCGGGCACAGATACGCAGTATTTT; J gene: TRBJ2-3; V gene: TRBV7-2; clone size: -; D gene: TRBD2
CDR3 protein: CASSLVASARGGELFF; CDR3 DNA: TGTGCCAGCAGCTTAGTGGCTAGCGCCAGGGGGGGGGAGCTGTTTTTT; J gene: TRBJ2-2; V gene: TRBV7-2; clone size: -; D gene: -
CDR3 protein: CASRAGSSYNEQFF; CDR3 DNA: TGTGCCAGCAGAGCGGGAAGCTCCTACAATGAGCAGTTCTTC; J gene: TRBJ2-1; V gene: TRBV27; clone size: -; D gene: TRBD2
CDR3 protein: CASSQTTGEGYEQYF; CDR3 DNA: TGCGCCAGCAGCCAAACGACAGGGGAGGGGTACGAGCAGTACTTC; J gene: TRBJ2-7; V gene: TRBV10-1; clone size: -; D gene: -
CDR3 protein: CSVGAGGYEQYF; CDR3 DNA: TGCAGCGTTGGAGCAGGGGGGTACGAGCAGTACTTC; J gene: TRBJ2-7; V gene: TRBV29-1; clone size: -; D gene: -
CDR3 protein: CASSLGIYNEQFF; CDR3 DNA: TGTGCCAGCAGCCTCGGGATCTACAATGAGCAGTTCTTC; J gene: TRBJ2-1; V gene: TRBV7-7; clone size: -; D gene: -
CDR3 protein: CASSQGTSGSNTGELFF; CDR3 DNA: TGTGCCAGCAGCCAGGGAACTAGCGGGTCGAACACCGGGGAGCTGTTTTTT; J gene: TRBJ2-2; V gene: TRBV9; clone size: -; D gene: TRBD2
CDR3 protein: CSVRTPESEGYTF; CDR3 DNA: TGCAGCGTCCGTACACCAGAGTCAGAGGGCTACACCTTC; J gene: TRBJ1-2; V gene: TRBV29-1; clone size: -; D gene: -
CDR3 protein: CASKTDSYNEQFF; CDR3 DNA: TGTGCCAGCAAGACAGACTCCTACAATGAGCAGTTCTTC; J gene: TRBJ2-1; V gene: TRBV25-1; clone size: -; D gene: -
CDR3 protein: CASSYSYEQYF; CDR3 DNA: TGCGCCAGCAGCTACTCCTACGAGCAGTACTTC; J gene: TRBJ2-7; V gene: TRBV5-1; clone size: -; D gene: -
CDR3 protein: CASSSRGPEGFF; CDR3 DNA: TGTGCCAGCAGTTCACGGGGGCCCGAGGGGTTCTTC; J gene: TRBJ2-1; V gene: TRBV6-1; clone size: -; D gene: -
CDR3 protein: CASTLSSDRPNIAHEQYF; CDR3 DNA: TGTGCCAGCACACTCTCCTCGGACAGACCGAACATCGCACACGAGCAGTACTTC; J gene: TRBJ2-7; V gene: TRBV2; clone size: once; D gene: -
CDR3 protein: CASSLLASGSNEQFF; CDR3 DNA: TGCGCCAGCAGCTTGCTCGCTAGCGGGAGTAATGAGCAGTTCTTC; J gene: TRBJ2-1; V gene: TRBV5-1; clone size: -; D gene: TRBD2
CDR3 protein: CASSLGLAGYTF; CDR3 DNA: TGTGCCAGTAGTCTAGGATTGGCTGGCTACACCTTC; J gene: TRBJ1-2; V gene: TRBV19; clone size: once; D gene: -
CDR3 protein: CASSRLTGDEQYF; CDR3 DNA: TGTGCCAGCAGCCGACTCACAGGGGACGAGCAGTACTTC; J gene: TRBJ2-7; V gene: TRBV7-8; clone size: -; D gene: TRBD1
CDR3 protein: CASSRTGTALEQYF; CDR3 DNA: TGTGCCAGCAGCAGGACCGGGACAGCACTAGAGCAGTACTTC; J gene: TRBJ2-7; V gene: TRBV11-2; clone size: -; D gene: TRBD1
CDR3 protein: CASSPGVAGANVLTF; CDR3 DNA: TGTGCCAGCTCCCCGGGGGTGGCTGGGGCCAACGTCCTGACTTTC; J gene: TRBJ2-6; V gene: TRBV18; clone size: -; D gene: -
CDR3 protein: CASSPPWGSTDTQYF; CDR3 DNA: TGTGCCAGCTCACCACCCTGGGGAAGCACAGATACGCAGTATTTT; J gene: TRBJ2-3; V gene: TRBV18; clone size: once; D gene: -
CDR3 protein: CASRPRAPLETQYF; CDR3 DNA: TGCGCCAGCCGCCCGAGAGCGCCGCTAGAGACCCAGTACTTC; J gene: TRBJ2-5; V gene: TRBV5-1; clone size: -; D gene: -
CDR3 protein: CASSEYDRPNTGELFF; CDR3 DNA: TGTGCCAGCAGTGAATACGACAGACCGAACACCGGGGAGCTGTTTTTT; J gene: TRBJ2-2; V gene: TRBV25-1; clone size: -; D gene: -
CDR3 protein: CASSGTGRQPQHF; CDR3 DNA: TGTGCCAGCAGTGGGACAGGGAGGCAGCCCCAGCATTTT; J gene: TRBJ1-5; V gene: TRBV6-1; clone size: few; D gene: TRBD1
CDR3 protein: CASEYEKLFF; CDR3 DNA: TGTGCCAGCGAATATGAAAAACTGTTTTTT; J gene: TRBJ1-4; V gene: TRBV6-4; clone size: -; D gene: -
CDR3 protein: CASTAAGRTYEQYF; CDR3 DNA: TGTGCCAGCACCGCAGCGGGACGGACCTACGAGCAGTACTTC; J gene: TRBJ2-7; V gene: TRBV27; clone size: -; D gene: TRBD2
CDR3 protein: CAIQPTGQGIIYEQYF; CDR3 DNA: TGTGCCATACAACCCACGGGACAGGGGATAATCTACGAGCAGTACTTC; J gene: TRBJ2-7; V gene: TRBV7-9; clone size: once; D gene: TRBD1
CDR3 protein: CASSPIMGQGTKNIQYF; CDR3 DNA: TGTGCCAGTAGTCCAATAATGGGACAGGGTACCAAAAACATTCAGTACTTC; J gene: TRBJ2-4; V gene: TRBV19; clone size: -; D gene: TRBD1
CDR3 protein: CASSPRTGGITGELFF; CDR3 DNA: TGCGCCAGCAGCCCCCGGACAGGGGGCATCACCGGGGAGCTGTTTTTT; J gene: TRBJ2-2; V gene: TRBV4-1; clone size: -; D gene: TRBD1
CDR3 protein: CASSLTSSGGEAQYF; CDR3 DNA: TGTGCCAGCAGCTTAACCTCTAGCGGGGGGGAAGCGCAGTATTTT; J gene: TRBJ2-3; V gene: TRBV7-3; clone size: -; D gene: TRBD2
CDR3 protein: CASSLDSTNEKLFF; CDR3 DNA: TGCGCCAGCAGCTTGGATTCAACTAATGAAAAACTGTTTTTT; J gene: TRBJ1-4; V gene: TRBV5-1; clone size: -; D gene: -
CDR3 protein: CASSLGWGKPQHF; CDR3 DNA: TGTGCCAGCAGCTTGGGCTGGGGGAAGCCCCAGCATTTT; J gene: TRBJ1-5; V gene: TRBV5-6; clone size: -; D gene: -
CDR3 protein: CASTDQAHNEQFF; CDR3 DNA: TGTGCCAGCACTGACCAGGCACACAATGAGCAGTTCTTC; J gene: TRBJ2-1; V gene: TRBV28; clone size: -; D gene: -
CDR3 protein: CASSALATEQFF; CDR3 DNA: TGTGCCAGCAGCGCCTTGGCGACTGAGCAGTTCTTC; J gene: TRBJ2-1; V gene: TRBV11-3; clone size: -; D gene: -
CDR3 protein: CASSLLSGAGYTF; CDR3 DNA: TGTGCCAGCAGCTTATTATCAGGTGCAGGCTACACCTTC; J gene: TRBJ1-2; V gene: TRBV7-9; clone size: -; D gene: -
CDR3 protein: CASSLRQGPLSNQPQHF; CDR3 DNA: TGTGCCAGCAGCTTGCGACAGGGACCTCTCAGCAATCAGCCCCAGCATTTT; J gene: TRBJ1-5; V gene: TRBV7-7; clone size: -; D gene: TRBD1
CDR3 protein: CAWTGPRRGETQYF; CDR3 DNA: TGTGCCTGGACAGGGCCACGGAGAGGGGAGACCCAGTACTTC; J gene: TRBJ2-5; V gene: TRBV30; clone size: -; D gene: -
CDR3 protein: CASSHRDRGETQYF; CDR3 DNA: TGCGCCAGCAGCCACCGTGACAGGGGAGAGACCCAGTACTTC; J gene: TRBJ2-5; V gene: TRBV4-1; clone size: -; D gene: TRBD1
CDR3 protein: CASSEGGGYNEQFF; CDR3 DNA: TGCGCCAGCAGTGAGGGCGGGGGGTACAATGAGCAGTTCTTC; J gene: TRBJ2-1; V gene: TRBV10-2; clone size: -; D gene: TRBD2
CDR3 protein: CASSLDRGSGNTIYF; CDR3 DNA: TGTGCCAGTAGCCTAGACAGAGGTTCTGGAAACACCATATATTTT; J gene: TRBJ1-3; V gene: TRBV19; clone size: -; D gene: -
CDR3 protein: CASSSTGLTEAFF; CDR3 DNA: TGTGCCAGCAGCTCTACAGGGCTCACTGAAGCTTTCTTT; J gene: TRBJ1-1; V gene: TRBV11-2; clone size: -; D gene: -
CDR3 protein: CASSYWRSGAPQHF; CDR3 DNA: TGTGCCAGCAGTTACTGGCGGTCCGGGGCGCCCCAGCATTTT; J gene: TRBJ1-5; V gene: TRBV6-5; clone size: -; D gene: -
CDR3 protein: CASSHIGQGDSPLHF; CDR3 DNA: TGTGCCAGCAGCCATATAGGACAGGGGGATTCACCCCTCCACTTT; J gene: TRBJ1-6; V gene: TRBV4-2; clone size: once; D gene: TRBD1
CDR3 protein: CASGRGYIDEQFF; CDR3 DNA: TGTGCCAGCGGAAGGGGGTACATCGATGAGCAGTTCTTC; J gene: TRBJ2-1; V gene: TRBV7-9; clone size: -; D gene: -
CDR3 protein: CASSRLGETQYF; CDR3 DNA: TGTGCCAGCAGCCGATTGGGGGAGACCCAGTACTTC; J gene: TRBJ2-5; V gene: TRBV6-5; clone size: -; D gene: -
CDR3 protein: CASSKGTRQVWRSYEQYF; CDR3 DNA: TGTGCCAGCAGCAAAGGGACCCGACAGGTCTGGCGCTCCTACGAGCAGTACTTC; J gene: TRBJ2-7; V gene: TRBV21-1; clone size: -; D gene: -